Below, 6 T cell receptor beta chains from the same sample are listed, as sequenced in a study of OX40 agonist ivuxolimab in advanced cancers. Some clones are missing from TCRdb's copy, which holds only in-frame ones; the method was immunoSEQ multiplex PCR. In the table there are about 75,000 clones, 75% to 90% of which are singletons. Sequenced here: CD4+ or CD8+ T cells sorted from blood, sampled in a trial of the OX40 agonist ivuxolimab. The receptors stem from an adult with an advanced solid tumor such as melanoma, head and neck, liver or kidney cancer.

The DNA of the CDR3 is TGTGCCACCAACAAGAACCACGGGGCCGGGGAGCTGTTTTTT. Translation gives CATNKNHGAGELFF. The chain joins TRBV2 to TRBJ2-2; maybe TRBD2 (5 bases). Trimming removed 10 bases at V and 6 bases at J, with 18 bases between. CDR3 size: 14 residues. Germline V gene sequence: CDR1 SNHLY, CDR2 FYNNEI.

V is TRBV7-9 and J is TRBJ2-4; unclear D gene. Germline CDR1 and CDR2: SEHNR and FQNEAQ (reference sequence). CDR3 length: 15 amino acids. Trimming shortened V by 1 base and J by 11 bases, and 18 bases separated the two germline ends. The CDR3 nucleotides are TGTGCCAGCAGCTTAGTTTCCCCGCGAAGAGCTTTTCAGTACTTC. This sequence encodes CASSLVSPRRAFQYF.

J is TRBJ1-1 and V is TRBV19, with D tentatively TRBD1 (5 bases). Germline CDR1 reads LNHDA; CDR2 reads SQIVND (reference sequence). V lost 3 bases, J lost 2 bases, and 19 bases lay in between. The CDR3 loop spans 17 amino acids. CDR3 nucleotides: TGTGCCAGTAGTATTACAGGCCCCTTGAGGGGAAACACTGAAGCTTTCTTT. Its translation: CASSITGPLRGNTEAFF. The complete variable domain, with remaining parts taken from reference TRBV19 and TRBJ1-1, reads DGGITQSPKYLFRKEGQNVTLSCEQNLNHDAMYWYRQDPGQGLRLIYYSQIVNDFQKGDIAEGYSVSREKKESFPLTVTSAQKNPTAFYLCASSITGPLRGNTEAFFGQGTRLTVV.

This chain uses TRBV6-5 with TRBJ2-3; D might be TRBD1 or TRBD2, each matching 5 bases. V shed 4 bases and J shed 0 bases, with 14 bases lying between them. CDR3 length: 16 amino acids. The germline gives CDR1 MNHEY, CDR2 SVGAGI. CDR3 sequence reads: CASSLRDGSSTDTQYF. CDR3 bases: TGTGCCAGCAGTTTAAGGGACGGATCTAGCACAGATACGCAGTATTTT.

The rearrangement links TRBV19 to TRBJ1-1; no firm D call. The CDR3 has 15 residues. CDR1 is LNHDA, CDR2 SQIVND, per germline (reference sequence). The V end lost 0 bases, the J end lost 3 bases, and 11 bases lay between the germline ends. In DNA form, the CDR3 reads TGTGCCAGTAGTATAGATCGGTCGGGTGACACTGAAGCTTTCTTT. It yields the protein CASSIDRSGDTEAFF.

V and J are TRBV5-1 and TRBJ1-3, with D uncertain. The CDR3 spans 14 residues. Between the trimmed V and J ends, which lost 4 bases and 0 bases, there was a span of 8 bases. The germline CDR1 and CDR2 sequences are SGHRS and YFSETQ. The CDR3 here is CASSPTVSGNTIYF. The CDR3 DNA is TGCGCCAGCAGCCCCACGGTCTCTGGAAACACCATATATTTT.